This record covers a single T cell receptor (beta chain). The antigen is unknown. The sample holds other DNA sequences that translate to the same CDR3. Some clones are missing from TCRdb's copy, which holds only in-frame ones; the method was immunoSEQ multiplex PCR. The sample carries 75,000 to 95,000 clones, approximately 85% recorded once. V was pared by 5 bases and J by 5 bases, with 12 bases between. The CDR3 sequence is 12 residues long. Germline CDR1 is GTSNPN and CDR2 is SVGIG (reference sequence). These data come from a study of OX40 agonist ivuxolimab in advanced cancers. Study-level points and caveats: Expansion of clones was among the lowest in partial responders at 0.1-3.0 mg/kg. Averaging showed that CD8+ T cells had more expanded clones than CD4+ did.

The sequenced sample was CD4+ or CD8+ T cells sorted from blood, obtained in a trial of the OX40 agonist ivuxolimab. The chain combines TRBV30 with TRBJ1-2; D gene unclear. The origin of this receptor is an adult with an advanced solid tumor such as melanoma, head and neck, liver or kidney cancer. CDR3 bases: TGTGCCTGGGAAGGAGGAGGGTATGGCTACACCTTC. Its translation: CAWEGGGYGYTF.